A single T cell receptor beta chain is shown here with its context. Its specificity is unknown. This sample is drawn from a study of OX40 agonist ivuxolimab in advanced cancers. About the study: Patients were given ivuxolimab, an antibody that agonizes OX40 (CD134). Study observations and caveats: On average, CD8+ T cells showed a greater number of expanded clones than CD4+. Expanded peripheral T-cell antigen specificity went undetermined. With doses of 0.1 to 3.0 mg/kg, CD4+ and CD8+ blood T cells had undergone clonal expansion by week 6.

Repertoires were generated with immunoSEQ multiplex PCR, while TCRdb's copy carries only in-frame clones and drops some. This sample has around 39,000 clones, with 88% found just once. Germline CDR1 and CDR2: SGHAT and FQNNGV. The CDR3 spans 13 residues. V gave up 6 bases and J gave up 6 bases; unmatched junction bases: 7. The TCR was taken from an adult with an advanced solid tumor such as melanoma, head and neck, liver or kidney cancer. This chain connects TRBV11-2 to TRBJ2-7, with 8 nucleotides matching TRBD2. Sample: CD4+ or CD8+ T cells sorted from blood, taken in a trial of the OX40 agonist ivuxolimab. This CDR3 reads CASRGLVSSEQYF. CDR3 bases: TGTGCCAGCAGGGGACTAGTCTCCAGCGAGCAGTACTTC.